This T cell receptor (beta chain) emerged from a study of blood T cell repertoires in COVID-19. This CDR3 comprises 14 residues. Germline V gene data show CDR1 as KGHSH and CDR2 as LQKENI. With 6 bases removed from V and 3 bases from J, the gap between germline ends came to 12 bases. This clone was seen just once. Original processing methods: Amplification of reference gene primers provided the estimated nucleated cell counts. Assay: immunoSEQ multiplex PCR; the TCRdb copy retains only in-frame clones and omits some. From that table come the V and J calls and clone size; the DNA was used to work out D and trimming. The sample lists around 67,000 clones, approximately 87% occurring once.

The source of this sequence is a man between 45 and 60 years old with active COVID-19. This chain links TRBV18 with TRBJ1-5; D unclear. The sequenced sample was peripheral blood. The CDR3 DNA reads TGTGCCAGCTCCCACAGTAGGCTCAATCAGCCCCAGCATTTT. Translation gives CASSHSRLNQPQHF.